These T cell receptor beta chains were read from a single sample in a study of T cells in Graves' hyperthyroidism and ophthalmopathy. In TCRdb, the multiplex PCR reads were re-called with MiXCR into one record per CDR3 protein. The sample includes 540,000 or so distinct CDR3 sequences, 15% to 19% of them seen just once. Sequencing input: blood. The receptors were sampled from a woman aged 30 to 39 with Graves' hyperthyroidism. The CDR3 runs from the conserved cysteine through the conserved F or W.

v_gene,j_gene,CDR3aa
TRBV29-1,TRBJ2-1,CSVEDWGQDSYNEQFF
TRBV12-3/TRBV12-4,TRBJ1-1,CASSPASQAEAFF
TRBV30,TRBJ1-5,CAGHPRVGHNQPQHF
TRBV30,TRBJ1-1,CAWTYQGEGAEAFF
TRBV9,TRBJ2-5,CASSSSGQLKNPQETQYF
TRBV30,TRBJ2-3,CAWIPSGISTDTQYF
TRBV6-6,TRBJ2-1,CASSYSTDRGGEQFF
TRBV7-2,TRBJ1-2,CASSSVGGYTF
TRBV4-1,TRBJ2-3,CASSQGSLREMTDTQYF
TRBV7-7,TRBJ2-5,CASSLDGAGNLETQYF
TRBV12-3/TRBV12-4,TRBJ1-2,CASSRGAALYGYTF
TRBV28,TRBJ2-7,CASRRDRGSTYEQYF
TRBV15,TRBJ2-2,CATSRDPGAVGELFF
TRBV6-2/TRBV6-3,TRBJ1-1,CASSYTGATEAFF
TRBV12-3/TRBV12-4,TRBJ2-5,CASSARTGALSKYF
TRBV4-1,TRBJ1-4,CASSQTGGEKLFF
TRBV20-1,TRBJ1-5,CSARRDRGNQPQHF